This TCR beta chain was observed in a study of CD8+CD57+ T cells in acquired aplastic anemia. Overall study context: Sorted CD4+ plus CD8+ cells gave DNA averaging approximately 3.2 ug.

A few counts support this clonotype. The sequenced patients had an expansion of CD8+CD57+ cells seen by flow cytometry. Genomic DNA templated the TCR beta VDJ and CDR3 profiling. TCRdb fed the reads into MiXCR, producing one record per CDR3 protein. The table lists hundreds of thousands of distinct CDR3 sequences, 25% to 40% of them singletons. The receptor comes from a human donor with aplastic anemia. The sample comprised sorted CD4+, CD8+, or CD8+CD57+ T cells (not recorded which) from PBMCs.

CDR3 sequence: CSATTLAGGGTDTQYF. CDR3 in DNA: TGCAGTGCCACGACTCTAGCGGGAGGAGGCACAGATACGCAGTATTTT. The chain employs TRBV20-1 and TRBJ2-3; 11 bases map to TRBD2. Germline-derived CDR1 and CDR2 are DFQATT and SNEGSKA (reference sequence). The CDR3 runs to 16 residues. Trimming took 6 bases from V and 1 from J; bases not matched to a gene: 9.